The sequence of this T cell receptor (beta chain) was determined in a study of graft-versus-host responses after intestinal transplantation. Study details: Recipients had multivisceral, liver-intestinal, or isolated intestinal transplants. Anti-thymocyte globulin was used for induction in all recipients, who then took tacrolimus and steroids for around 3 years.

Sequencing used immunoSEQ multiplex PCR; TCRdb keeps in-frame clones, though not all of them. The top ten hold approximately 0.2% of the sample, which has fewer than 90,000 clones, around 93% seen once. Study conclusions and caveats: Where graft-donor T cell macrochimerism was present, patients had high graft-versus-host to host-versus-graft clonal ratios in allografts. The recipient marrow held GvH clones, and some of them showed up first in ileum or blood.

As to this clone: The target antigen is unknown.

CDR3 size: 11 residues. V lost 8 bases and J 1 base, leaving 5 bases between the germline ends. The germline V gene encodes CDR1 MNHNS and CDR2 SASEGT. The gene calls are TRBV6-1 and TRBJ1-1; no firm D call. This TCR was sampled from a human donor who was the organ donor for an intestinal transplant. The specimen comprised unstimulated CD4+ T cells sorted from spleen or lymph node cells, sampled before transplant. The CDR3 reads CASWGNTEAFF. CDR3 sequence (DNA): TGTGCCAGCTGGGGGAACACTGAAGCTTTCTTT.